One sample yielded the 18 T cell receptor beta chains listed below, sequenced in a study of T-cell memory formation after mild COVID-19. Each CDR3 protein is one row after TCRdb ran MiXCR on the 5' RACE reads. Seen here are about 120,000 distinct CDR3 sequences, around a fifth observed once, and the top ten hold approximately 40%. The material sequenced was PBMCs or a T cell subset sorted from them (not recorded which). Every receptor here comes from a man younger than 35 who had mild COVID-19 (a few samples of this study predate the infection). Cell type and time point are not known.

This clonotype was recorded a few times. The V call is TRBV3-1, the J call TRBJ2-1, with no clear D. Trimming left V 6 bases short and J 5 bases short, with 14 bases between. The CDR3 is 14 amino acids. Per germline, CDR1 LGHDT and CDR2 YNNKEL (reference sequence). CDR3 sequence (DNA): TGTGCCAGCAGTCCCGGCAGCCGGCACAATGAGCAGTTCTTC. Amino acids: CASSPGSRHNEQFF.

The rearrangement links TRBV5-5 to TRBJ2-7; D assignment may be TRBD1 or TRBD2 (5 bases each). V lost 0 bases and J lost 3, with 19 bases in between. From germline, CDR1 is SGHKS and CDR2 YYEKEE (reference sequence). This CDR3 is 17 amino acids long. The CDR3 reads CASSLEYQGPLNYEQYF. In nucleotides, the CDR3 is TGTGCCAGCAGCTTGGAATATCAGGGACCCCTGAACTACGAGCAGTACTTC.

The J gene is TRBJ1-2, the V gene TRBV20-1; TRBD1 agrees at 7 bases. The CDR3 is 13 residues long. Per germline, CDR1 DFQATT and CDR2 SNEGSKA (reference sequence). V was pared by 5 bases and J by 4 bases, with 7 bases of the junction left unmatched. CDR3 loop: CSAADRVGYGYTF. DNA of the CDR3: TGCAGTGCTGCAGACAGGGTCGGCTATGGCTACACCTTC.

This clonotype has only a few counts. CDR3 coding DNA: TGTGCCAGACCTCGGGGGGGCACAGATACGCAGTATTTT. Residues: CARPRGGTDTQYF. This chain uses TRBV27 with TRBJ2-3, with TRBD2 matching over 7 bases. Germline V gene lookup returns CDR1 MNHEY and CDR2 SMNVEV (reference sequence). V lost 9 bases and J lost 1; bases outside the gene matches: 4. The CDR3 contains 13 residues.

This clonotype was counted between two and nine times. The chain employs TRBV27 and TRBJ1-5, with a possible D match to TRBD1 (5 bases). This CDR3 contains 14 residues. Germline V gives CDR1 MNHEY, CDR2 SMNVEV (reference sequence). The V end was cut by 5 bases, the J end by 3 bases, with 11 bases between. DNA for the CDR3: TGTGCCAGCAGTCGGGGCAGCTTCAATCAGCCCCAGCATTTT. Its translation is CASSRGSFNQPQHF.

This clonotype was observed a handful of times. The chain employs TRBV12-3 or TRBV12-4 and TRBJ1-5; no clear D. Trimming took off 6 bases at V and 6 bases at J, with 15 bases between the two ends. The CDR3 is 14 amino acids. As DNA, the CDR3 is TGTGCCAGCAGGTCCGGGCCGGCATTTCAGCCCCAGCATTTT. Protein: CASRSGPAFQPQHF.

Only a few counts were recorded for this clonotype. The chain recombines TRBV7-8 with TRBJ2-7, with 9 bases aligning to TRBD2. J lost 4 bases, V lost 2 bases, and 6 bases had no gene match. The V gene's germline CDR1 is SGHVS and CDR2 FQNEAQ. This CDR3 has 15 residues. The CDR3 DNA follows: TGTGCCAGCAGCTTAACGCGGGGGGGCCTTTACGAGCAGTACTTC. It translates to CASSLTRGGLYEQYF.

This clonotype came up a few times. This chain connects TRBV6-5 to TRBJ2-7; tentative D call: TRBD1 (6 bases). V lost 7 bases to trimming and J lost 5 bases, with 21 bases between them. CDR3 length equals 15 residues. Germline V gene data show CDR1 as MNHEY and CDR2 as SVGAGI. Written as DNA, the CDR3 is TGTGCCAGCACCTACTGGGACAACGGATCTAACGAGCAGTACTTC. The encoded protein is CASTYWDNGSNEQYF.

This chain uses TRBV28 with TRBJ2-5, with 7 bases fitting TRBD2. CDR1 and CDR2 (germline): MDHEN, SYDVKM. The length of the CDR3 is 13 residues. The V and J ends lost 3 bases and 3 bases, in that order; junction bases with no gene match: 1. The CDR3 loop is CASSFAGEETQYF. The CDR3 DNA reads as TGTGCCAGCAGTTTTGCGGGGGAAGAGACCCAGTACTTC.

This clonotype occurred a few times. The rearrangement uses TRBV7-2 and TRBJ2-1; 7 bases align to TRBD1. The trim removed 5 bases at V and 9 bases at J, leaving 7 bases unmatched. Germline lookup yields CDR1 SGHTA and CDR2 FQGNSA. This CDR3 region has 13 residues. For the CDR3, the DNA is TGTGCCAGCAGCGCGGCAGGGGGTGGTGAGCAGTTCTTC. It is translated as CASSAAGGGEQFF.

The CDR3 loop is CASSTYPQGAGLDEQYF. In DNA, the CDR3 is TGCGCCAGCAGCACCTATCCGCAGGGGGCCGGCTTAGACGAGCAGTACTTC. The V gene is TRBV5-1, the J gene TRBJ2-7; 8 nucleotides line up with TRBD1. The germline V gene encodes CDR1 SGHRS and CDR2 YFSETQ. The V segment lost 4 bases and the J segment 5 bases; nucleotides outside the gene matches: 17. The CDR3 loop spans 17 amino acids.

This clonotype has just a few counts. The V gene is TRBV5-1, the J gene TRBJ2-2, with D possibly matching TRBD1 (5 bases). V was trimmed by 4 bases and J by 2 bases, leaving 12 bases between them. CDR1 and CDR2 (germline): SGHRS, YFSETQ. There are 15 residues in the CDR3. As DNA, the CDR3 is TGCGCCAGCAGCGGACGACAGATAAACACCGGGGAGCTGTTTTTT. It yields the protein CASSGRQINTGELFF.

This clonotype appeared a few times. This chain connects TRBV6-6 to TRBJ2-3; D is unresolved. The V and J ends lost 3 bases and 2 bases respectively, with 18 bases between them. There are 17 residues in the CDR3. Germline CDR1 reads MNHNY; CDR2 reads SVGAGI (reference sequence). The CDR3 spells CASSYTRGPSDTDTQYF. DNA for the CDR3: TGTGCCAGCAGTTATACCCGCGGACCATCCGACACAGATACGCAGTATTTT.

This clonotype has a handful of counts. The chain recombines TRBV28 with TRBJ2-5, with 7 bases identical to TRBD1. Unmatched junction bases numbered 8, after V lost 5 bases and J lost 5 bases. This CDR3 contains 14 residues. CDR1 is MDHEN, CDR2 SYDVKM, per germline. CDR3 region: CASSDRAWVETQYF. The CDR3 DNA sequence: TGTGCCAGCAGTGACAGGGCTTGGGTGGAGACCCAGTACTTC.

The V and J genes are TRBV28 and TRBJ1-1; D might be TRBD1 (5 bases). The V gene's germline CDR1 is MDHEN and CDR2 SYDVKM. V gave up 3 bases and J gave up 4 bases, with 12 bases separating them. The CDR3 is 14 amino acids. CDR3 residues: CASSFRLRGTEAFF. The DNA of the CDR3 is TGTGCCAGCAGTTTTAGGCTGAGGGGCACTGAAGCTTTCTTT.

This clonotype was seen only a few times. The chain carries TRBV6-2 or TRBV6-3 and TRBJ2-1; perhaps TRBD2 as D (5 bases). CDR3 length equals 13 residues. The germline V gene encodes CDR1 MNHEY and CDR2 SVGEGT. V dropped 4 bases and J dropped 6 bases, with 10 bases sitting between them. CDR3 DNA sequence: TGTGCCAGCAGTTGGGCGGGTTCCAATGAGCAGTTCTTC. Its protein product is CASSWAGSNEQFF.

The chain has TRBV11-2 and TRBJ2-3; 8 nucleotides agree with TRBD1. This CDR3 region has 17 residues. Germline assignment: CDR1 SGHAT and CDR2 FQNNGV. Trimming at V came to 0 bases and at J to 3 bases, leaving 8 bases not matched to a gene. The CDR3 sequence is CASSLDAWDRKTDTQYF. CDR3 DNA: TGTGCCAGCAGCTTAGACGCCTGGGACAGGAAAACAGATACGCAGTATTTT.

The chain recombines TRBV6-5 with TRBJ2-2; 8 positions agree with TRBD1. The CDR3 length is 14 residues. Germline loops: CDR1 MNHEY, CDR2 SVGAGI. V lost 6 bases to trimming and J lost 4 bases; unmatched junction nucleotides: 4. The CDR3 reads CASRPRGLTGELFF. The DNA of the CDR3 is TGTGCCAGCAGACCCAGGGGGCTCACCGGGGAGCTGTTTTTT.